Here is one TCR beta chain with its context. What it binds is not known. This specimen belongs to a study of shared clonotypes between healthy human individuals. Study-wide context: Per donor, CD8 memory used one plate, CD8 naive used two, CD4 memory used three and CD4 naive used three. Study results and caveats: Genetic and exposure-history diversity was limited by the small donor number. An expected dependence of interdonor clonotype sharing on sequencing depth was noted.

Per sorted-subset replicate PCR, input was approximately 210 ng DNA, representing 30,000 or so T cell genomes. Method: immunoSEQ multiplex PCR; TCRdb's copy keeps in-frame clones and lacks some. Here the sample spans roughly 500,000 clones, 96% being singletons. CDR1 MNHNS and CDR2 SASEGT come from the germline V gene. The CDR3 spans 13 residues. V was shortened by 1 base and J by 2 bases, with 4 bases between the two germline ends. The clonotype comes from a woman aged 25 to 45 in good health. This chain links TRBV6-1 with TRBJ2-3; D call uncertain. What was sequenced was naive CD4+ T cells sorted from blood. Specified subset: CD45RA+ positively selected. For the CDR3, the DNA is TGTGCCAGCAGTGAAGGCGCCACAGATACGCAGTATTTT. Translating it yields CASSEGATDTQYF.